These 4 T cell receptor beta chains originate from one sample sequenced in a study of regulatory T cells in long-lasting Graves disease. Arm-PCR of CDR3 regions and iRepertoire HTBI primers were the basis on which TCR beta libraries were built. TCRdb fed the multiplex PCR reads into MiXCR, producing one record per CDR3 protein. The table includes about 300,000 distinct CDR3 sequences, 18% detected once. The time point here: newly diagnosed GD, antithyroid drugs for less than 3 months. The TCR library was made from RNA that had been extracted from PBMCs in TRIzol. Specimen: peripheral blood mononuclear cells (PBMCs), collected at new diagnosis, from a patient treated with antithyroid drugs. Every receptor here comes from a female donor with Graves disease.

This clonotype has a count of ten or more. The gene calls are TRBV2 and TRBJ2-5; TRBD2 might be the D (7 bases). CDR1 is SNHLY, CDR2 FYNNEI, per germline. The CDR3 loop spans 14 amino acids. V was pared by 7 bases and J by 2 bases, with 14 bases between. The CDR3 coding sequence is TGTGCCAGCAACAAGGGAGGGGGTCAAGAGACCCAGTACTTC. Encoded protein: CASNKGGGQETQYF.

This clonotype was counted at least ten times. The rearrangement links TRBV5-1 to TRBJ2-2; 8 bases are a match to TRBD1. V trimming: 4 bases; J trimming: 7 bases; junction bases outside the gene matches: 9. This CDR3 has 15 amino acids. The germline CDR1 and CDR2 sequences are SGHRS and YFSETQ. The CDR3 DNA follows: TGCGCCAGCAGCCTCGGACAGGGAGCCGACGGGGAGCTGTTTTTT. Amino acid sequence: CASSLGQGADGELFF.

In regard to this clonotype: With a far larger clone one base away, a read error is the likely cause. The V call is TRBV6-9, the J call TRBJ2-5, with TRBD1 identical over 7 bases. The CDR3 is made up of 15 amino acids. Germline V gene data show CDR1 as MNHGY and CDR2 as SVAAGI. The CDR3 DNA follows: TGTGCCAGCAGTTACAATCGAGGGGGCGCGGAGACCCGGTACTTC. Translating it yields CASSYNRGGAETRYF.

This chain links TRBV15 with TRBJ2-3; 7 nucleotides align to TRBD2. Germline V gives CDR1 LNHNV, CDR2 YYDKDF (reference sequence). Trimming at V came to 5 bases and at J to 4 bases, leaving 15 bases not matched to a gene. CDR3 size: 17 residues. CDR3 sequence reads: CATSLTAGEGLADTQYF. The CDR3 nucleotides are TGTGCCACCAGCCTTACCGCGGGGGAGGGGCTCGCAGATACGCAGTATTTT.